These 27 T cell receptor beta chains originate from one sample sequenced in a study of cytomegalovirus exposure and HLA in healthy donors. PCR employed 60 Vbeta and 13 Jbeta primers. This table comes from immunoSEQ multiplex PCR, and its TCRdb copy is limited to in-frame clones, with some not included. The table has 150,000 to 200,000 clones, around 70% seen once; the top ten hold about 4.5%. The sequenced sample consisted of PBMCs. Receptor source: a man aged 18-30 years in good health and CMV-seropositive.

This clone was observed once. The rearrangement joins TRBV6-1 to TRBJ1-5, with 7 nucleotides matching TRBD1. Per germline, CDR1 MNHNS and CDR2 SASEGT. The CDR3 is 13 residues long. With 7 bases clipped from V and 2 bases from J, the junction kept 2 bases outside the gene matches. The CDR3 coding sequence is TGTGCCAGCAATGGACAGGGCAATCAGCCCCAGCATTTT. Translating gives CASNGQGNQPQHF.

The chain combines TRBV30 with TRBJ2-3; 13 bases fit TRBD2. Germline V gene data show CDR1 as GTSNPN and CDR2 as SVGIG (reference sequence). The trim removed 1 base at V and 1 base at J, leaving 2 bases unmatched. This CDR3 region has 16 residues. In DNA, the CDR3 is TGTGCCTGGAGTGCAGGACTAGCGGGGGGCACAGATACGCAGTATTTT. Translated, it gives CAWSAGLAGGTDTQYF. Full variable domain (rest looked up from reference TRBV30 and TRBJ2-3): SQTIHQWPATLVQPVGSPLSLECTVEGTSNPNLYWYRQAAGRGLQLLFYSVGIGQISSEVPQNLSASRPQDRQFILSSKKLLLSDSGFYLCAWSAGLAGGTDTQYFGPGTRLTVL.

This clone came up a few times. The V and J genes are TRBV15 and TRBJ1-3; TRBD1 matches at 10 bases. CDR3 size: 18 residues. Trimming took 5 bases from V and 0 from J; bases not matched to a gene: 10. Germline V gene lookup returns CDR1 LNHNV and CDR2 YYDKDF (reference sequence). The CDR3 bases are TGTGCCACCAGCGGCCCCGGGACAGGGGCCTCCTCTGGAAACACCATATATTTT. Its translation is CATSGPGTGASSGNTIYF.

In this sample, this clone turned up a few times. The chain carries TRBV19 and TRBJ2-3, with 7 bases identical to TRBD1. The CDR3 loop spans 15 amino acids. CDR1 is LNHDA, CDR2 SQIVND, per germline (reference sequence). Trimming took 6 bases from V and 5 from J; bases not matched to a gene: 11. CDR3 sequence (DNA): TGTGCCAGTAGCGACAGGGCCCGTCGGTTAGATACGCAGTATTTT. This codes for CASSDRARRLDTQYF.

This clone has a handful of counts. The gene calls are TRBV7-3 and TRBJ2-3; D is perhaps TRBD2 (6 bases). Germline V gene data show CDR1 as SGHTA and CDR2 as FQGTGA. Trimming removed 2 bases at V and 1 base at J, with 10 bases between. This CDR3 comprises 15 residues. The CDR3: CASSLFTSRTDTQYF. Written as DNA, the CDR3 is TGTGCCAGCAGCTTATTTACTAGCCGCACAGATACGCAGTATTTT.

This clone has just a few counts. The chain couples TRBV27 to TRBJ2-5; 12 bases line up with TRBD2. Germline values: CDR1 MNHEY, CDR2 SMNVEV (reference sequence). The CDR3 length is 15 residues. J gave up 4 bases and V 4 bases, and 4 bases lay outside the gene matches. The CDR3 nucleotides read TGTGCCAGCAGTTCCGAGGGACTAGCGGGAGAGACCCAGTACTTC. Translating gives CASSSEGLAGETQYF.

The chain joins TRBV14 to TRBJ2-5; TRBD2 matches 13 bases. With 3 bases clipped from V and 5 bases from J, the junction kept 3 bases outside the gene matches. This CDR3 spans 15 amino acids. Germline V gene data show CDR1 as SGHDN and CDR2 as FVKESK. CDR3 protein: CASSQRLAGGETQYF. The CDR3 DNA follows: TGTGCCAGCAGCCAGAGACTAGCGGGAGGCGAGACCCAGTACTTC.

This clone has only one observation. The chain joins TRBV25-1 to TRBJ1-1; D uncertain. V was shortened by 3 bases and J by 5 bases, with 13 bases between the two germline ends. The germline V gene has CDR1 MGHDK and CDR2 SYGVNS. This CDR3 has 14 amino acids. CDR3 in amino acids: CASSETVAGTEAFF. CDR3 DNA sequence: TGTGCCAGCAGTGAGACGGTAGCGGGTACTGAAGCTTTCTTT. Full variable domain (missing parts from reference TRBV25-1 and TRBJ1-1): EADIYQTPRYLVIGTGKKITLECSQTMGHDKMYWYQQDPGMELHLIHYSYGVNSTEKGDLSSESTVSRIRTEHFPLTLESARPSHTSQYLCASSETVAGTEAFFGQGTRLTVV.

This clone was recorded once. The chain links TRBV6-4 to TRBJ1-1, with 7 bases matching TRBD1. The V gene's germline CDR1 is MRHNA and CDR2 SNTAGT. The V and J ends lost 6 bases and 4 bases, in that order; junction bases with no gene match: 14. CDR3 length equals 16 residues. In nucleotides, the CDR3 is TGTGCCAGCAGCCCGACAGGGCGTGTGATGACCACTGAAGCTTTCTTT. Translating it yields CASSPTGRVMTTEAFF.

The chain recombines TRBV5-4 with TRBJ2-1, with 9 bases matching TRBD1. CDR1 SGHNT and CDR2 YYREEE come from the germline V gene (reference sequence). This CDR3 is built from 15 residues. The V segment lost 4 bases and the J segment 0 bases; nucleotides outside the gene matches: 2. CDR3 residues: CASSRDRASYNEQFF. The CDR3 region has the DNA TGTGCCAGCAGCCGGGACAGGGCCTCCTACAATGAGCAGTTCTTC.

The genes are TRBV11-1 and TRBJ2-2; no reliable D call. CDR3 length equals 12 residues. Germline V gene lookup returns CDR1 SGHAT and CDR2 FQDESV (reference sequence). V lost 6 bases and J 2 bases, leaving 4 bases between the germline ends. CDR3 nucleotides: TGTGCCAGCAGGACTAACACCGGGGAGCTGTTTTTT. This translates into CASRTNTGELFF.

The rearrangement joins TRBV27 to TRBJ1-2; D gene unclear. The CDR3 covers 15 residues. V shed 3 bases and J shed 8 bases, with 19 bases lying between them. CDR1 is MNHEY, CDR2 SMNVEV, per germline (reference sequence). The CDR3 nucleotides are TGTGCCAGCAGTTTTTCTAGGTCCCTCTCGGGAGGCTACACCTTC. The encoded protein is CASSFSRSLSGGYTF.

Here the CDR3 reads CASSRTGYSGNTIYF. The CDR3 nucleotides read TGTGCCAGCAGTCGTACAGGATACTCTGGAAACACCATATATTTT. V gene TRBV28 combines with J gene TRBJ1-3, with TRBD1 as a possible D gene (5 bases). This CDR3 is built from 15 residues. Per the germline V gene, CDR1 is MDHEN and CDR2 is SYDVKM. The V and J ends lost 5 bases and 0 bases respectively, with 11 bases between them.

This chain uses TRBV4-1 with TRBJ2-1; 10 bases line up with TRBD2. The CDR3 totals 16 residues. From germline, CDR1 is MGHRA and CDR2 YSYEKL. V gave up 6 bases and J gave up 9 bases; unmatched junction bases: 14. CDR3 nucleotides: TGCGCCAGCAGTTCGTTCTGGAGCGGGAGGGCCAGTGAGCAGTTCTTC. Protein: CASSSFWSGRASEQFF.

The chain links TRBV5-6 to TRBJ1-2; D unresolved. Germline CDR1 reads SGHDT; CDR2 reads YYEEEE. Between the trimmed V and J ends, which lost 0 bases and 5 bases, there was a span of 8 bases. The CDR3 totals 13 residues. The CDR3, as DNA: TGTGCCAGCAGCTTGGAAACTACGTATGGCTACACCTTC. It translates to CASSLETTYGYTF. The variable domain in full, with the rest retrieved from reference TRBV5-6 and TRBJ1-2, is DAGVTQSPTHLIKTRGQQVTLRCSPKSGHDTVSWYQQALGQGPQFIFQYYEEEERQRGNFPDRFSGHQFPNYSSELNVNALLLGDSALYLCASSLETTYGYTFGSGTRLTVV.

The V call is TRBV10-3, the J call TRBJ2-2; 8 bases agree with TRBD2. Germline V gene sequence: CDR1 ENHRY, CDR2 SYGVKD. The CDR3 totals 15 residues. V trimming: 7 bases; J trimming: 5 bases; junction bases outside the gene matches: 9. The CDR3 sequence: CAITTGGAGTGELFF. Here the CDR3 DNA reads TGTGCCATCACAACCGGGGGGGCGGGGACCGGGGAGCTGTTTTTT.

The CDR3 here is CASSLRQTYGYTF. CDR3 in DNA: TGTGCCAGCAGCTTGCGACAGACCTATGGCTACACCTTC. The rearrangement joins TRBV5-6 to TRBJ1-2; D is possibly TRBD1 (5 bases). The CDR3 contains 13 residues. Germline CDR1 is SGHDT and CDR2 is YYEEEE. Trimming removed 1 base from V and 4 bases from J, with 8 bases in between. Drawing the rest from reference TRBV5-6 and TRBJ1-2, the complete variable domain is DAGVTQSPTHLIKTRGQQVTLRCSPKSGHDTVSWYQQALGQGPQFIFQYYEEEERQRGNFPDRFSGHQFPNYSSELNVNALLLGDSALYLCASSLRQTYGYTFGSGTRLTVV.

The chain recombines TRBV4-1 with TRBJ1-1; possibly TRBD1 for D (5 bases). The CDR3 spans 15 residues. Looked up from germline, CDR1 is MGHRA and CDR2 is YSYEKL. The V end lost 0 bases, the J end lost 7 bases, and 15 bases lay between the germline ends. The CDR3 sequence is CASSQEIGRGSEAFF. In DNA form, the CDR3 reads TGCGCCAGCAGCCAAGAAATCGGCCGGGGGAGTGAAGCTTTCTTT.

This clone was counted a few times. The rearrangement uses TRBV6-6 and TRBJ1-2; TRBD1 is a possible D gene (5 bases). Germline V lookup: CDR1 MNHNY, CDR2 SVGAGI (reference sequence). Between the trimmed V and J ends, which lost 6 bases and 7 bases, there was a span of 15 bases. This CDR3 contains 13 residues. The CDR3 region is CASSPGRGSGYTF. Here the CDR3 DNA reads TGTGCCAGCAGCCCCGGTAGGGGCTCTGGCTACACCTTC.

As regards this clone: This CDR3 is also generated by other DNA sequences in the sample. The chain links TRBV5-1 to TRBJ2-5, with D hard to call. The V end was cut by 0 bases, the J end by 1 base, with 7 bases between. Germline values: CDR1 SGHRS, CDR2 YFSETQ. The length of the CDR3 is 14 residues. CDR3 protein: CASSLGQVQETQYF. The CDR3 DNA sequence: TGCGCCAGCAGCTTGGGTCAGGTCCAAGAGACCCAGTACTTC.

The gene calls are TRBV2 and TRBJ1-4; TRBD1 might be the D (5 bases). V was cut by 2 bases and J by 6 bases, with 13 bases left in between. This CDR3 has 15 amino acids. Germline V gene data show CDR1 as SNHLY and CDR2 as FYNNEI. Here the CDR3 DNA reads TGTGCCAGCAGTGAACTGCGGGGCGTCCATGAAAAACTGTTTTTT. Its protein product is CASSELRGVHEKLFF.

The chain uses TRBV9 and TRBJ2-5, with D unresolved. This CDR3 is 15 amino acids long. The V and J ends lost 3 bases and 5 bases respectively, with 17 bases between them. CDR1 is SGDLS, CDR2 YYNGEE, per germline. CDR3 DNA sequence: TGTGCCAGCAGCGCCCTAGGAAATTGGCGGGAGACCCAGTACTTC. Residues: CASSALGNWRETQYF.

Remarks on this clone: Compared with germline, one end of the junction differs, possibly owing to a read error. This chain uses TRBV7-3 with TRBJ1-2; no reliable D call. The CDR3 sequence is 13 residues long. CDR1 SGHTA and CDR2 FQGTGA come from the germline V gene. The CDR3, as DNA: TGTGCCAGCAGCTTAGGGATAGGGAGGCCAGCTGTATTC. Translated, it gives CASSLGIGRPAVF.

The chain is built from TRBV2 and TRBJ1-4; tentatively, D is TRBD1 (6 bases). The CDR3 sequence is 15 residues long. The V end was cut by 4 bases, the J end by 7 bases, with 16 bases between. The germline V gene encodes CDR1 SNHLY and CDR2 FYNNEI. Here the CDR3 reads CASSVLGGGSEKLFF. The DNA of the CDR3 is TGTGCCAGCAGTGTATTAGGGGGGGGGAGTGAAAAACTGTTTTTT.

The chain uses TRBV15 and TRBJ2-1; D perhaps matches TRBD2 (6 bases). The CDR3 covers 17 residues. Deletions cut 1 base from V and 0 bases from J, with 13 bases between. The germline V gene has CDR1 LNHNV and CDR2 YYDKDF (reference sequence). The CDR3 DNA is TGTGCCACCAGCAGAGTCCTCGGGGGTAGCTCCTACAATGAGCAGTTCTTC. This encodes CATSRVLGGSSYNEQFF.

The CDR3 region has the DNA TGTGCCAGCACCCCCTTCAGGGCGGGGATGGCTTTCTTT. It yields the protein CASTPFRAGMAFF. This chain links TRBV6-5 with TRBJ1-1; D is possibly TRBD1 (5 bases). Germline V gene lookup returns CDR1 MNHEY and CDR2 SVGAGI. This CDR3 comprises 13 residues. With 7 bases removed from V and 11 bases from J, the gap between germline ends came to 20 bases.

This clone was recorded a few times. The chain employs TRBV7-9 and TRBJ1-1; the match to TRBD1 covers 8 bases. Per germline, CDR1 SEHNR and CDR2 FQNEAQ (reference sequence). The CDR3 is 13 amino acids. The J segment lost 5 bases and the V segment lost 2 bases, leaving 1 base of the junction unmatched. CDR3 nucleotide sequence: TGTGCCAGCAGCTTACGACAGGGGACTGAAGCTTTCTTT. It specifies CASSLRQGTEAFF.